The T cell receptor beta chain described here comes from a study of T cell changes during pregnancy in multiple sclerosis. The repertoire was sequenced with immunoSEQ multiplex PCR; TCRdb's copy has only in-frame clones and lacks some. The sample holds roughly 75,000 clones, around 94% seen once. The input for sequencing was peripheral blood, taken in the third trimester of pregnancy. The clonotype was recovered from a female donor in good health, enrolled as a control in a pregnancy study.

For the CDR3, the DNA is TGTGCCAGCAGCTTCCGACTAGCGGCCTACAATGAGCAGTTCTTC. Residues: CASSFRLAAYNEQFF. The V gene is TRBV7-3, the J gene TRBJ2-1; TRBD2 agrees at 9 bases. V shed 3 bases and J 2 bases; nucleotides not matched to a gene: 2. There are 15 residues in the CDR3. Germline V CDR1 and CDR2: SGHTA, FQGTGA. Based on the CDR3 plus reference TRBV7-3 and TRBJ2-1, the full variable domain is GAGVSQTPSNKVTEKGKYVELRCDPISGHTALYWYRQSLGQGPEFLIYFQGTGAADDSGLPNDRFFAVRPEGSVSTLKIQRTERGDSAVYLCASSFRLAAYNEQFFGPGTRLTVL.